This T cell receptor beta chain derives from a study of PD-1 blockade in mismatch repair-deficient tumors. Some clones are missing from TCRdb's copy, which holds only in-frame ones; the method was immunoSEQ multiplex PCR. This table has about 79,000 clones, approximately 78% appearing once. Mismatch repair deficiency was confirmed in all patients, by PCR or immunohistochemistry. The TCR-sequenced patients were three responders to pembrolizumab. Looked up from germline, CDR1 is SGHTA and CDR2 is FQGNSA. V dropped 5 bases and J dropped 0 bases, with 14 bases sitting between them. The CDR3 extends over 15 amino acids.

Specimen: peripheral blood, collected 44 weeks after starting pembrolizumab. This receptor was identified in an adult with mismatch repair-deficient cancer. The chain joins TRBV7-2 to TRBJ2-7; perhaps TRBD2 as D (5 bases). This chain's CDR3 is CASSLGSVSSYEQYF. CDR3 bases: TGTGCCAGCAGCCTGGGTAGCGTCAGCTCCTACGAGCAGTACTTC.